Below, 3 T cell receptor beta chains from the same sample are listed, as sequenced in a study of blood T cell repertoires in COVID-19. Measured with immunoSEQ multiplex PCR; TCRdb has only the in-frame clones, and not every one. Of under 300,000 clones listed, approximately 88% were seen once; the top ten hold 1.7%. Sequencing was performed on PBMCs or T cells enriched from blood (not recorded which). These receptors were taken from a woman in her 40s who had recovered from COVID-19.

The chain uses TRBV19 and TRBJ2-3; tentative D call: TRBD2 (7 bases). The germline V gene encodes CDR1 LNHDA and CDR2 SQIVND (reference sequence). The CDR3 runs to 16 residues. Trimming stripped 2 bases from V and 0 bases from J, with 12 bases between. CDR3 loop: CASSIQGRGSTDTQYF. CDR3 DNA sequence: TGTGCCAGTAGTATACAGGGGAGGGGGAGCACAGATACGCAGTATTTT.

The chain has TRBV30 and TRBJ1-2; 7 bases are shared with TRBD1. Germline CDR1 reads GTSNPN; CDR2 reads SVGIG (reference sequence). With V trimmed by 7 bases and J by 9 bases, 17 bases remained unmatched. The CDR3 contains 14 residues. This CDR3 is CASTSRDSAVRYTF. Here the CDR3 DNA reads TGTGCCTCGACGAGTAGGGACAGCGCCGTACGCTACACCTTC.

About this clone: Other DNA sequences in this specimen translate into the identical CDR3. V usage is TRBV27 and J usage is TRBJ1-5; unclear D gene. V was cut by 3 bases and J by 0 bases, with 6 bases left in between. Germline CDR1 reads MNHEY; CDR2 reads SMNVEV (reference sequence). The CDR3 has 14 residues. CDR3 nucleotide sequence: TGTGCCAGCAGTTTCGGAGGTAGCAATCAGCCCCAGCATTTT. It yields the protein CASSFGGSNQPQHF.